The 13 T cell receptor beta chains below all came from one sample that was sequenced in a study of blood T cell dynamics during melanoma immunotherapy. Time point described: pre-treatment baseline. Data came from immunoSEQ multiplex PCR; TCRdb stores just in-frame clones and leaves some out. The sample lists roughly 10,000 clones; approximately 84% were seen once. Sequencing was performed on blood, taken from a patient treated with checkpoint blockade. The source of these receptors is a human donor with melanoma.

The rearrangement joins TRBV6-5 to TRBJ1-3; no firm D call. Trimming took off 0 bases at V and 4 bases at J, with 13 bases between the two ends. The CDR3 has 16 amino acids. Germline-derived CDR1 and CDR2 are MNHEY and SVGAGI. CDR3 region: CASSYSVRLTGNTIYF. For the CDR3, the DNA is TGTGCCAGCAGTTACTCGGTCAGGCTAACGGGAAACACCATATATTTT.

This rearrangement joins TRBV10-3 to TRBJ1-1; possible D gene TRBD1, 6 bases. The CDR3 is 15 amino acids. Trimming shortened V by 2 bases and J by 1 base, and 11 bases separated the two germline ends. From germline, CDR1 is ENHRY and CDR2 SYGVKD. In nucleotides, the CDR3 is TGTGCCATCAGTGAGCCGCGGGACACGAACACTGAAGCTTTCTTT. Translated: CAISEPRDTNTEAFF.

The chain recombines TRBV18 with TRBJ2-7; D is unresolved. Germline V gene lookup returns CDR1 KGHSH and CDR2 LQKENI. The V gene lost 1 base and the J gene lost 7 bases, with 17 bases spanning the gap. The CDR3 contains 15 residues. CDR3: CASSPQDGFLREQYF. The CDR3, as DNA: TGTGCCAGCTCACCACAGGACGGCTTCCTGCGGGAGCAGTACTTC.

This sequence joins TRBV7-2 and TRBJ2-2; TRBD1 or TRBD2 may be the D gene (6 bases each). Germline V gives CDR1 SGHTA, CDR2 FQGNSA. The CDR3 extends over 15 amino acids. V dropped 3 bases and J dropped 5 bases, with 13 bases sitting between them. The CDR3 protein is CASSFARGATGELFF. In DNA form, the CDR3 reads TGTGCCAGCAGCTTTGCTAGGGGGGCAACCGGGGAGCTGTTTTTT. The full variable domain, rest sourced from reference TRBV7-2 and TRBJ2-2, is GAGVSQSPSNKVTEKGKDVELRCDPISGHTALYWYRQSLGQGLEFLIYFQGNSAPDKSGLPSDRFSAERTGGSVSTLTIQRTQQEDSAVYLCASSFARGATGELFFGEGSRLTVL.

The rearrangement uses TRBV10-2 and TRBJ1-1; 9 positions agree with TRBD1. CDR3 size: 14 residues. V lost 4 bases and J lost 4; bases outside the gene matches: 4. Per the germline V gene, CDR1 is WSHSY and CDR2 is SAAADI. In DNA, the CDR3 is TGCGCCAGCAGTGGAGGACAGGGGACCACTGAAGCTTTCTTT. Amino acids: CASSGGQGTTEAFF.

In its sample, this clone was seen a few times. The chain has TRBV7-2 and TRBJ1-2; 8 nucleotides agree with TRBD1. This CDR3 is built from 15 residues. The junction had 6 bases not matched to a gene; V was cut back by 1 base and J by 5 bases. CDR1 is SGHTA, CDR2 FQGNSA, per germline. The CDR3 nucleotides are TGTGCCAGCAGCTTAGGTACAGGGGGTTCGTATGGCTACACCTTC. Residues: CASSLGTGGSYGYTF.

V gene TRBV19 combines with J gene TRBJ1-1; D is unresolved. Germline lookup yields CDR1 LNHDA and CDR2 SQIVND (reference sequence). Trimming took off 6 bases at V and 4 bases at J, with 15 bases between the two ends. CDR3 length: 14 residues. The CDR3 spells CASSLDPWGTEAFF. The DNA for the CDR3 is TGTGCCAGTAGCCTTGACCCATGGGGCACTGAAGCTTTCTTT.

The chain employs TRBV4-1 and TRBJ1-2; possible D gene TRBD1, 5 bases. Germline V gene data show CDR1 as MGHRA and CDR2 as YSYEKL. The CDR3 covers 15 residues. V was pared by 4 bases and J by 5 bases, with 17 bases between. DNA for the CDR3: TGCGCCAGCAGCCCATCAGGGCTATACGTATATGGCTACACCTTC. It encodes CASSPSGLYVYGYTF.

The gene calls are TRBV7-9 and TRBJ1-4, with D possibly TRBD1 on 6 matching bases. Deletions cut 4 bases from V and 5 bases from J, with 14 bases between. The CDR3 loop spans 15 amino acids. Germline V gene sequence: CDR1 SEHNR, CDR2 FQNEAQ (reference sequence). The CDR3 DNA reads TGTGCCAGCAGCTCACCGGACAGACGGAATGAAAAACTGTTTTTT. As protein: CASSSPDRRNEKLFF.

The CDR3 protein is CASSYQTGQYF. Here the CDR3 DNA reads TGTGCCAGCAGTTACCAAACGGGGCAGTACTTC. The V call is TRBV6-6, the J call TRBJ2-7; D call uncertain. V lost 2 bases and J lost 9, with 8 bases in between. Germline assignment: CDR1 MNHNY and CDR2 SVGAGI (reference sequence). This CDR3 region has 11 residues.

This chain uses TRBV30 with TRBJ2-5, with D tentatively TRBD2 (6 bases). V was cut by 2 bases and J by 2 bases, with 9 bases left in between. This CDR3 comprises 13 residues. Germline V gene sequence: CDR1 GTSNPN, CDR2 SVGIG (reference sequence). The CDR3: CAWSRRAQETQYF. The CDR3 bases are TGTGCCTGGAGTAGGAGGGCTCAAGAGACCCAGTACTTC.

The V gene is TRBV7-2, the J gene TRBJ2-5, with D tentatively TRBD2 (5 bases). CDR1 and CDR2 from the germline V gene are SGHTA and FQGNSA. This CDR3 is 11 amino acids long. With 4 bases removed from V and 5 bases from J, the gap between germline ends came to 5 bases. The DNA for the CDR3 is TGTGCCAGCAGCTCGGGGGAGACCCAGTACTTC. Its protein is CASSSGETQYF.

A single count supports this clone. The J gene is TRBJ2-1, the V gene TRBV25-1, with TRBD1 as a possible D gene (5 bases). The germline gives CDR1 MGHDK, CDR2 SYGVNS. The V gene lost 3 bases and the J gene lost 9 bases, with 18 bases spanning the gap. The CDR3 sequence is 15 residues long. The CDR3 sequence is CASSDPRQTSGEQFF. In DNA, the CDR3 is TGTGCCAGCAGTGACCCCAGACAGACCAGTGGTGAGCAGTTCTTC.